The sequence of this T cell receptor beta chain was determined in a study of cytomegalovirus exposure and HLA in healthy donors. The CDR3 loop spans 15 amino acids. With 6 bases removed from V and 2 bases from J, the gap between germline ends came to 17 bases. Germline CDR1 reads LNHDA; CDR2 reads SQIVND (reference sequence). PCR was performed using 60 Vbeta and 13 Jbeta primers. Clones were read by immunoSEQ multiplex PCR, and TCRdb kept only the in-frame ones, dropping some. The sample yields approximately 110,000 clones, nearly 75% seen once. V is TRBV19 and J is TRBJ2-7; D possibly corresponds to TRBD1 (6 bases). Material for sequencing was PBMCs. This sequence was found in a man aged 25-40 years in good health and CMV-seropositive. CDR3 DNA: TGTGCCAGTAGATTCCGGGACACCCCTCCCTACGAGCAGTACTTC. This sequence encodes CASRFRDTPPYEQYF.